This TCR beta chain came from a study of cytomegalovirus exposure and HLA in healthy donors. PCR involved 60 Vbeta and 13 Jbeta primers. The repertoire was sequenced with immunoSEQ multiplex PCR; TCRdb's copy has only in-frame clones and lacks some. The sample contains fewer than 250,000 clones, under 80% of which appear only once. Germline CDR1 LNHDA, CDR2 SQIVND (reference sequence). V shed 1 base and J shed 2 bases, with 12 bases lying between them. The CDR3 has 16 amino acids. Material: PBMCs. The sequence came from a man aged 30-40 years in good health and CMV-seropositive. The genes are TRBV19 and TRBJ1-5; D perhaps matches TRBD1 (5 bases). DNA for the CDR3: TGTGCCAGTAGTATAGGGAGGGGTAGGGGCAATCAGCCCCAGCATTTT. Translating it yields CASSIGRGRGNQPQHF.